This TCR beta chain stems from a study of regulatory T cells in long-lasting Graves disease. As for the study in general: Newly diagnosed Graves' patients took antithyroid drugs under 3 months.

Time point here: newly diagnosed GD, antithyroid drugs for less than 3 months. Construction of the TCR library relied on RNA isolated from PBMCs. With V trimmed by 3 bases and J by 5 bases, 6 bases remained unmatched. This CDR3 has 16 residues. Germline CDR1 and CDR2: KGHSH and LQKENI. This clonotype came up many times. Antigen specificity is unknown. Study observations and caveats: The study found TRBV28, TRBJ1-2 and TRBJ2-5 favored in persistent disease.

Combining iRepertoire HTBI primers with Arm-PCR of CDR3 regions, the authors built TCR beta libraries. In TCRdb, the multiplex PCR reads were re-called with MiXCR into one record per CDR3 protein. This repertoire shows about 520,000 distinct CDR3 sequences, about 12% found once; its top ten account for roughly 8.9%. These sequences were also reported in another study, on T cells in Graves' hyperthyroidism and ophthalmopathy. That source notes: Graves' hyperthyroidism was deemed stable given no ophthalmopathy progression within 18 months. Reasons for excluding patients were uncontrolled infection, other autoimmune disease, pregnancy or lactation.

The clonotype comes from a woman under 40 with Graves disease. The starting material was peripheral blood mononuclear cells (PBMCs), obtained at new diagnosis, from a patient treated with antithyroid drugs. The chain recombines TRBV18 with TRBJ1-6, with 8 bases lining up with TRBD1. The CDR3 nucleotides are TGTGCCAGCTCACCCCACGCAGGGGGCGATAATTCACCCCTCCACTTT. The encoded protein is CASSPHAGGDNSPLHF.